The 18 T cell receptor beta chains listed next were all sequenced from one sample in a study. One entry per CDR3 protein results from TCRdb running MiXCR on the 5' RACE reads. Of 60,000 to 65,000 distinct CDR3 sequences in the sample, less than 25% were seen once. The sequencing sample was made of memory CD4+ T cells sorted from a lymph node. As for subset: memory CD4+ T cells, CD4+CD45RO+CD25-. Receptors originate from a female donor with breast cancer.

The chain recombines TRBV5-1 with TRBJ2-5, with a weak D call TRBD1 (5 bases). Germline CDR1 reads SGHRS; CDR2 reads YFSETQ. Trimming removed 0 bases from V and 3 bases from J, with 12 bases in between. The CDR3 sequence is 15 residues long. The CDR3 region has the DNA TGCGCCAGCAGCTTGGTGGTTGACAGCAAAGAGACCCAGTACTTC. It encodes CASSLVVDSKETQYF.

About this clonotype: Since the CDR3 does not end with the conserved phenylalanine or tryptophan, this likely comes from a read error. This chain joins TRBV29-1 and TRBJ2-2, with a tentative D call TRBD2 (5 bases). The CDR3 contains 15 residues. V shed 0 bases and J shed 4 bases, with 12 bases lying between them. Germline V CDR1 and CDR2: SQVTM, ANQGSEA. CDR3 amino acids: CSVEEVTSITGELFS. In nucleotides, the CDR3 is TGCAGCGTTGAAGAGGTCACTAGTATCACCGGGGAGCTGTTTTCT.

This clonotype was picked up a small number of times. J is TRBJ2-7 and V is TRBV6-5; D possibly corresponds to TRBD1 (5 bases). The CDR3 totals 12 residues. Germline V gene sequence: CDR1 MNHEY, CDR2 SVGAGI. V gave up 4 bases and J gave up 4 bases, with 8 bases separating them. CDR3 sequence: CASSSDTYEQYF. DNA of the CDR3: TGTGCCAGCAGTTCGGACACGTACGAGCAGTACTTC.

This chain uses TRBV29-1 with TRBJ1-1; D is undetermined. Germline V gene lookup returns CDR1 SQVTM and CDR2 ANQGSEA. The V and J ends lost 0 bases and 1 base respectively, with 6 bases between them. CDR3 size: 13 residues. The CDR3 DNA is TGCAGCGTTGAAGATAGCAGGAACACTGAAGCTTTCTTT. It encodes CSVEDSRNTEAFF.

The CDR3 DNA reads TGCGCCAGCAGCTTGACGGGCGGCACCCTCTATGGCTACACCTTC. Its translation is CASSLTGGTLYGYTF. The J gene is TRBJ1-2, the V gene TRBV5-1; D gene unclear. Germline CDR1 reads SGHRS; CDR2 reads YFSETQ. This CDR3 is built from 15 residues. V was trimmed by 1 base and J by 4 bases, leaving 14 bases between them.

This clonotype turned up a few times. The CDR3 DNA follows: TGTGCCAGCACACTGCGGCGGGGAGCGACCCCTGAGCAGTTCTTC. Amino acids: CASTLRRGATPEQFF. The chain uses TRBV7-8 and TRBJ2-1, with a possible D match to TRBD2 (6 bases). Germline lookup yields CDR1 SGHVS and CDR2 FQNEAQ. The CDR3 extends over 15 amino acids. V lost 7 bases and J 9 bases, leaving 22 bases between the germline ends.

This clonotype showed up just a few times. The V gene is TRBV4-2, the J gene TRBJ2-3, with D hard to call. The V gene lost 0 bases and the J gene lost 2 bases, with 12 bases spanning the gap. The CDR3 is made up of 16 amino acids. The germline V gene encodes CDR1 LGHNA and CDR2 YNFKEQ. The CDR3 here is CASSQDLTSLTDTQYF. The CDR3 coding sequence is TGTGCCAGCAGCCAAGATTTAACGAGCCTCACAGATACGCAGTATTTT.

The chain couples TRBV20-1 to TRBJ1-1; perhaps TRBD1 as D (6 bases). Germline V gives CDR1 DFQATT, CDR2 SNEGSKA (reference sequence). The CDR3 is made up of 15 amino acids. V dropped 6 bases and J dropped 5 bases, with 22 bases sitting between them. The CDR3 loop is CSADRGGAEGTEAFF. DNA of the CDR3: TGCAGTGCCGACCGCGGGGGGGCCGAAGGAACTGAAGCTTTCTTT.

CDR3: CASSQVGQGGNQPQHF. The CDR3, as DNA: TGTGCCAGCAGCCAAGTCGGACAGGGGGGAAATCAGCCCCAGCATTTT. The chain is built from TRBV4-2 and TRBJ1-5, with TRBD1 matching 10 bases. This CDR3 contains 16 residues. V was clipped by 1 base and J by 4 bases; unmatched bases: 4. Germline CDR1 and CDR2: LGHNA and YNFKEQ.

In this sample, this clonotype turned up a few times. The CDR3 nucleotides are TGTGCCAGCAGTTACTCCGGAGCGGGGGCGGTGGGCACCGGGGAGCTGTTTTTT. This translates into CASSYSGAGAVGTGELFF. The V gene is TRBV6-2 or TRBV6-3, the J gene TRBJ2-2, with 8 positions matching TRBD2. Germline CDR1 and CDR2: MNHEY and SVGEGT. The CDR3 runs 18 residues. V dropped 0 bases and J dropped 4; count of bases not matched to a gene: 10.

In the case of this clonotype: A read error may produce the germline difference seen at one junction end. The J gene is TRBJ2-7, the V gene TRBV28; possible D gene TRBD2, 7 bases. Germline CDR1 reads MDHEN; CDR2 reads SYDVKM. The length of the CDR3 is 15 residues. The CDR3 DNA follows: TGTGCCAGCAGTTATGGGAGGGGGTACTCCTTCGAGCAGTACTTC. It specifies CASSYGRGYSFEQYF.

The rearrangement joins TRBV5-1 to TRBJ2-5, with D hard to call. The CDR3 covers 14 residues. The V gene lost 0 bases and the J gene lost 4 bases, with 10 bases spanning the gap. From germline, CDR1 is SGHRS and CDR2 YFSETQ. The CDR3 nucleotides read TGCGCCAGCAGCTTGGCCCCTCCGGGAGAGACCCAGTACTTC. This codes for CASSLAPPGETQYF.

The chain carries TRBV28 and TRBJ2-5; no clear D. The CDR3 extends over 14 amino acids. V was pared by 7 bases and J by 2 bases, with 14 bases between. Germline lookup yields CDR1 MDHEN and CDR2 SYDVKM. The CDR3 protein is CASKGPFGQETQYF. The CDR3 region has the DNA TGTGCCAGCAAGGGTCCGTTCGGGCAAGAGACCCAGTACTTC.

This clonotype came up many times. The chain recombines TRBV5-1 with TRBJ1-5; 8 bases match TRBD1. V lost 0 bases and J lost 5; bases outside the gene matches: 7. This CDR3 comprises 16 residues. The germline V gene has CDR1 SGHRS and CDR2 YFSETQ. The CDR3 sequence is CASSLDGTGGDQPQHF. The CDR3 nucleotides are TGCGCCAGCAGCTTGGATGGGACAGGTGGGGATCAGCCCCAGCATTTT.

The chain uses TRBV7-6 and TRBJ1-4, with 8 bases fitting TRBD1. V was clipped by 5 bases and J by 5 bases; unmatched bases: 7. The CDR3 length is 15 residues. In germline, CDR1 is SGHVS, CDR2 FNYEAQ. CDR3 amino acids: CASSPGQGQNEKLFF. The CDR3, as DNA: TGTGCCAGCAGCCCCGGACAGGGCCAAAATGAAAAACTGTTTTTT.

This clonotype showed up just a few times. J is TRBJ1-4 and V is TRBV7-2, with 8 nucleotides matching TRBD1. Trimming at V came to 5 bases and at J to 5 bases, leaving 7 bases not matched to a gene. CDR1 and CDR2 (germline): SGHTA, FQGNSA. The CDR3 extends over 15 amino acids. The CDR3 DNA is TGTGCCAGCAGCCAAAGCACAGGGGGGAATGAAAAACTGTTTTTT. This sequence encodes CASSQSTGGNEKLFF.

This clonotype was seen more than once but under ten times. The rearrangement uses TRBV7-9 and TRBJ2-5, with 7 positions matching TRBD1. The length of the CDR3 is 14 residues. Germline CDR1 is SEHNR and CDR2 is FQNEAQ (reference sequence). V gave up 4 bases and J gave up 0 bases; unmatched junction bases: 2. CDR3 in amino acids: CASSSTGDQETQYF. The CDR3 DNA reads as TGTGCCAGCAGCTCAACAGGGGACCAAGAGACCCAGTACTTC.

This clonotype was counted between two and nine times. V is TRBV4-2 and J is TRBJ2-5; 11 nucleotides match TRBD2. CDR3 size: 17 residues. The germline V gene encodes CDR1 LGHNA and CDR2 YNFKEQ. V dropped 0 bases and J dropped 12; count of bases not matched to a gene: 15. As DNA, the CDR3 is TGTGCCAGCAGCCAAGATCAGACCCCCGGGACTAGCGGACGGAAGTACTTC. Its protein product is CASSQDQTPGTSGRKYF.